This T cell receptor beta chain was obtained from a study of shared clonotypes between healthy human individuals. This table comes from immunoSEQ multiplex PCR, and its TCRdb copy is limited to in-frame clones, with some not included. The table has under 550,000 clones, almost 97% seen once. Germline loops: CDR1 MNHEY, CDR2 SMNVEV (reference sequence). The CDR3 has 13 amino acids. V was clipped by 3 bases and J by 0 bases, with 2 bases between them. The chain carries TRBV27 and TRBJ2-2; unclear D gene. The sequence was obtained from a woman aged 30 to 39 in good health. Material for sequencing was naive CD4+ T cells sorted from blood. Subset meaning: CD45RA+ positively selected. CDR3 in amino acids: CASSFANTGELFF. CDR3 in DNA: TGTGCCAGCAGTTTTGCGAACACCGGGGAGCTGTTTTTT.